The present TCR beta chain was sequenced within a study of brain T cells in children with intractable seizures. Study-wide results and limits: Pre-surgery blood may have been undersampled, hiding some clones. Only CDR3 sequence similarity suggested viral specificity, without known HCMV serostatus.

Surgery cases with the highest brain T cell transcript signatures were chosen for sequencing. Pre-surgery treatment included at least one anti-epileptic drug. Some clones are missing from TCRdb's copy, which holds only in-frame ones; the method was immunoSEQ multiplex PCR. The sample shows approximately 60,000 clones, 95% to 97% of them seen only once. The ends lost 4 bases at V and 5 bases at J; junction bases unmatched: 8. The CDR3 loop spans 15 amino acids. The germline V gene has CDR1 MGHDK and CDR2 SYGVNS. About this clone: Its cognate antigen is unknown.

The gene calls are TRBV25-1 and TRBJ2-7; 10 bases fit TRBD1. The clonotype was recovered from a boy under two years old with focal cortical dysplasia and intractable seizures. Sequencing used peripheral blood, obtained at surgery. The CDR3 bases are TGTGCCAGCAGTGCTTTGGACAGGGGGTTAGACGAGCAGTACTTC. Translating gives CASSALDRGLDEQYF.